These 18 T cell receptor beta chains came from one sample sequenced in a study of beta chain features in type 1 diabetes. Of the isolated RNA, all was reverse transcribed, and so the sequenced material was expressed TCRB transcripts. Profiled with immunoSEQ multiplex PCR; TCRdb holds only in-frame clones, not every one. The repertoire holds under 250,000 clones, with 25% to 35% as singletons. Sequencing was done on a sample of central memory CD4+ T cells from blood. These receptors all come from a man younger than 45 in good health.

This clone was recorded a few times. This chain joins TRBV4-3 and TRBJ2-1; TRBD2 aligns across 8 bases. Unmatched junction bases numbered 11, after V lost 0 bases and J lost 7 bases. Per germline, CDR1 LGHNA and CDR2 YSLEER. The CDR3 is 17 residues long. CDR3 protein: CASSQELSGSYPNEQFF. The DNA for the CDR3 is TGCGCCAGCAGCCAAGAATTAAGCGGGAGCTACCCAAATGAGCAGTTCTTC.

There are a few counts of this clone. The rearrangement uses TRBV5-8 and TRBJ1-1; possibly TRBD1 for D (6 bases). The CDR3 consists of 11 residues. V was clipped by 6 bases and J by 10 bases, with 13 bases between them. Germline V gene sequence: CDR1 SGHTS, CDR2 YDEGEE. The CDR3 nucleotides read TGTGCCAGCACGAGGGGGAGTGGAGCTTTCTTT. Amino acids: CASTRGSGAFF.

The chain uses TRBV6-1 and TRBJ2-5, with 10 bases fitting TRBD2. This CDR3 region has 14 residues. CDR1 MNHNS and CDR2 SASEGT come from the germline V gene. The junction had 5 bases not matched to a gene; V was cut back by 4 bases and J by 6 bases. Here the CDR3 DNA reads TGTGCCAGCAGTGCCGGGACTAGCGAGAAGACCCAGTACTTC. Protein: CASSAGTSEKTQYF.

This clone appeared a few times. The gene calls are TRBV6-6 and TRBJ2-7, with TRBD2 matching over 8 bases. The CDR3 consists of 15 residues. Germline trimming cut 6 bases from V and 5 bases from J; bases unmatched to any gene: 12. CDR1 is MNHNY and CDR2 is SVGAGI in the germline V gene (reference sequence). CDR3 region: CASRTKSGSKHEQYF. The CDR3 DNA sequence: TGTGCCAGCAGAACCAAAAGCGGGAGCAAGCACGAGCAGTACTTC.

This clone showed up many times. The chain has TRBV5-1 and TRBJ1-2; unclear D gene. CDR3 size: 14 residues. V was cut by 0 bases and J by 4 bases, with 10 bases left in between. The germline gives CDR1 SGHRS, CDR2 YFSETQ. The DNA for the CDR3 is TGCGCCAGCAGCTTGGATGGCGGATCCTATGGCTACACCTTC. Translation: CASSLDGGSYGYTF.

The CDR3 reads CASRGLAPEQFF. DNA for the CDR3: TGTGCCAGCAGGGGGCTAGCCCCTGAGCAGTTCTTC. This chain links TRBV2 with TRBJ2-1; D is tentatively TRBD1 or TRBD2 (5 bases each). Germline CDR1 and CDR2: SNHLY and FYNNEI. This CDR3 is built from 12 residues. Trimming took 6 bases from V and 9 from J, leaving 12 bases between them.

There are many counts of this clone. This chain links TRBV7-8 with TRBJ2-4, with a tentative D call TRBD1 (5 bases). Germline V gene sequence: CDR1 SGHVS, CDR2 FQNEAQ. The CDR3 is 15 residues long. V was pared by 4 bases and J by 2 bases, with 12 bases between. CDR3 bases: TGTGCCAGCAGCTCCATGACAGACTCCAAAAACATTCAGTACTTC. It encodes CASSSMTDSKNIQYF.

This clone was counted only a few times. J is TRBJ2-7 and V is TRBV18; D might be TRBD2 (5 bases). This CDR3 contains 14 residues. Germline CDR1 reads KGHSH; CDR2 reads LQKENI. V gave up 3 bases and J gave up 1 base, with 10 bases separating them. Here the CDR3 reads CASSPAGPSYEQYF. In nucleotides, the CDR3 is TGTGCCAGCTCACCGGCGGGCCCTTCCTACGAGCAGTACTTC.

This clone has a count of ten or more. The same CDR3 is also encoded by other DNA sequences in this sample. The V and J genes are TRBV2 and TRBJ1-2, with 9 bases identical to TRBD1. CDR1 is SNHLY, CDR2 FYNNEI, per germline. The V gene end was trimmed by 4 bases and the J gene end by 1 base; junction bases not matched to a gene: 1. The CDR3 runs to 14 residues. CDR3 DNA sequence: TGTGCCAGCAGTGCGGACAGGGGTAACTATGGCTACACCTTC. It is translated as CASSADRGNYGYTF.

The rearrangement links TRBV27 to TRBJ2-4, with D unresolved. Germline V gives CDR1 MNHEY, CDR2 SMNVEV (reference sequence). Trimming took off 5 bases at V and 7 bases at J, with 9 bases between the two ends. The CDR3 is 12 residues long. This CDR3 reads CASSLTMNIQYF. CDR3 DNA sequence: TGTGCCAGCAGTCTCACAATGAACATTCAGTACTTC.

This clone was counted a few times. This sequence joins TRBV2 and TRBJ1-1; maybe TRBD1 (6 bases). CDR3 size: 13 residues. Between the trimmed V and J ends, which lost 6 bases and 3 bases, there was a span of 11 bases. Germline V gene sequence: CDR1 SNHLY, CDR2 FYNNEI. The CDR3 sequence is CASSDTGYTEAFF. The CDR3 DNA sequence: TGTGCCAGCAGCGACACAGGGTACACTGAAGCTTTCTTT.

The chain combines TRBV9 with TRBJ2-2; TRBD1 is a possible D gene (6 bases). V lost 4 bases to trimming and J lost 2 bases, with 12 bases between them. The CDR3 has 15 residues. Looked up from germline, CDR1 is SGDLS and CDR2 is YYNGEE. The CDR3 reads CASSRDTQNTGELFF. The CDR3 region has the DNA TGTGCCAGCAGCCGGGACACGCAAAACACCGGGGAGCTGTTTTTT.

V usage is TRBV18 and J usage is TRBJ2-7; perhaps TRBD1 as D (6 bases). The CDR3 is 15 amino acids. With 4 bases removed from V and 2 bases from J, the gap between germline ends came to 15 bases. Germline V gene lookup returns CDR1 KGHSH and CDR2 LQKENI. The CDR3 DNA is TGTGCCAGCTCACTGAGGGGGACGGATGCCTACGAGCAGTACTTC. Translated: CASSLRGTDAYEQYF.

This chain uses TRBV7-8 with TRBJ2-1; no definite D call. The CDR3 is 14 amino acids. The germline V and J ends were trimmed by 3 bases and 3 bases, with 9 bases remaining between them. CDR1 SGHVS and CDR2 FQNEAQ come from the germline V gene. In DNA form, the CDR3 reads TGTGCCAGCAGCTTGGAGTTAAACTACAATGAGCAGTTCTTC. Protein: CASSLELNYNEQFF. Looking up the rest from reference TRBV7-8 and TRBJ2-1 gives the full variable domain: GAGVSQSPRYKVAKRGQDVALRCDPISGHVSLFWYQQALGQGPEFLTYFQNEAQLDKSGLPSDRFFAERPEGSVSTLKIQRTQQEDSAVYLCASSLELNYNEQFFGPGTRLTVL.

This clone occurred a few times. This sequence joins TRBV7-8 and TRBJ2-1, with D uncertain. Germline lookup yields CDR1 SGHVS and CDR2 FQNEAQ. V lost 1 base and J lost 0, with 4 bases in between. CDR3 size: 14 residues. In DNA form, the CDR3 reads TGTGCCAGCAGCTTAGTCAGCTCCTACAATGAGCAGTTCTTC. Translated, it gives CASSLVSSYNEQFF. The whole variable domain, filled in from reference TRBV7-8 and TRBJ2-1, reads GAGVSQSPRYKVAKRGQDVALRCDPISGHVSLFWYQQALGQGPEFLTYFQNEAQLDKSGLPSDRFFAERPEGSVSTLKIQRTQQEDSAVYLCASSLVSSYNEQFFGPGTRLTVL.

This clone was counted only a few times. The chain uses TRBV5-1 and TRBJ2-3, with 8 bases that match TRBD2. CDR1 and CDR2 from the germline V gene are SGHRS and YFSETQ. The CDR3 runs to 15 residues. The V gene end was trimmed by 0 bases and the J gene end by 6 bases; junction bases not matched to a gene: 6. CDR3 sequence: CASSLGSGIMDTQYF. For the CDR3, the DNA is TGCGCCAGCAGCTTGGGTAGCGGGATAATGGATACGCAGTATTTT.

As regards this clone: One junction end disagrees with the germline gene, perhaps due to a read error. The chain recombines TRBV29-1 with TRBJ2-2, with D possibly matching TRBD2 (7 bases). Germline V gives CDR1 SQVTM, CDR2 ANQGSEA. The CDR3 is 13 amino acids. The CDR3 spells CCVEGGTTGELFF. In nucleotides, the CDR3 is TGCTGCGTCGAGGGGGGGACCACCGGGGAGCTGTTTTTT.

V is TRBV10-3 and J is TRBJ2-5; 11 nucleotides align to TRBD2. The germline CDR1 and CDR2 sequences are ENHRY and SYGVKD. The CDR3 consists of 15 residues. The V segment lost 10 bases and the J segment 2 bases; nucleotides outside the gene matches: 9. In DNA form, the CDR3 reads TGTGCCACCACAGGACTAGCGGGTGGACAAGAGACCCAGTACTTC. As protein: CATTGLAGGQETQYF.